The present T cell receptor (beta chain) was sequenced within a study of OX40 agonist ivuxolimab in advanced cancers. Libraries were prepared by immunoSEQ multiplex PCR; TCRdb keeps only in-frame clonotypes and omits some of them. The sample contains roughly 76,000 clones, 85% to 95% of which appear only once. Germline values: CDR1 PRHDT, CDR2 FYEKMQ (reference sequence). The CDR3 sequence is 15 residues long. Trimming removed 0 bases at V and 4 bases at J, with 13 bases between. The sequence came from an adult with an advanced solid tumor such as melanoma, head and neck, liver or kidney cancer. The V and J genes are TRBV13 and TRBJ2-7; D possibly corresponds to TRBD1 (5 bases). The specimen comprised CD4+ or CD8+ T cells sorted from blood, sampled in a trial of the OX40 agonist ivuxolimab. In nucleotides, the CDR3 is TGTGCCAGCAGCTTAGGCTGGCAGGGAAGTTACGAGCAGTACTTC. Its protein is CASSLGWQGSYEQYF.